The 26 T cell receptor beta chains below come from one sample, sequenced in a study of blood T cell repertoires in COVID-19. Libraries were prepared by immunoSEQ multiplex PCR; TCRdb keeps only in-frame clonotypes and omits some of them. The sample shows hundreds of thousands of clones, approximately 85% of them seen only once. The sequencing input was peripheral blood. The receptors here all came from a man aged 50 to 60 with active or convalescent COVID-19.

The J gene is TRBJ2-3, the V gene TRBV29-1; 8 bases align to TRBD2. Germline values: CDR1 SQVTM, CDR2 ANQGSEA. The CDR3 contains 14 residues. The V and J ends lost 6 bases and 2 bases, in that order; junction bases with no gene match: 7. This CDR3 reads CSVSGTRATDTQYF. CDR3 sequence (DNA): TGCAGCGTATCCGGGACTAGGGCCACAGATACGCAGTATTTT.

In its sample, this clone was seen once. J is TRBJ1-1 and V is TRBV18; unclear D gene. Germline V gene data show CDR1 as KGHSH and CDR2 as LQKENI. This CDR3 spans 14 amino acids. The V and J ends lost 3 bases and 3 bases respectively, with 11 bases between them. Written as DNA, the CDR3 is TGTGCCAGCTCACCCACCATTCGGGACACTGAAGCTTTCTTT. Protein: CASSPTIRDTEAFF. The whole variable domain, remainder taken from reference TRBV18 and TRBJ1-1, is NAGVMQNPRHLVRRRGQEARLRCSPMKGHSHVYWYRQLPEEGLKFMVYLQKENIIDESGMPKERFSAEFPKEGPSILRIQQVVRGDSAAYFCASSPTIRDTEAFFGQGTRLTVV.

Only a few counts were recorded for this clone. The rearrangement joins TRBV19 to TRBJ2-1; 9 nucleotides match TRBD2. V gave up 7 bases and J gave up 8 bases; unmatched junction bases: 9. Germline CDR1 reads LNHDA; CDR2 reads SQIVND (reference sequence). The CDR3 covers 14 residues. The CDR3 reads CASNPQLAGDEQFF. CDR3 bases: TGTGCCAGTAACCCCCAACTAGCGGGCGATGAGCAGTTCTTC.

The chain couples TRBV24-1 to TRBJ2-3; 7 positions match TRBD1. V lost 0 bases to trimming and J lost 7 bases; unmatched junction nucleotides: 12. The germline gives CDR1 KGHDR, CDR2 SFDVKD. There are 17 residues in the CDR3. The CDR3 protein is CATSDLPRPSGGYTQYF. The CDR3 DNA follows: TGTGCCACCAGTGATTTGCCCCGGCCATCAGGGGGTTATACGCAGTATTTT.

The V and J genes are TRBV6-5 and TRBJ1-1; D might be TRBD1 (5 bases). Germline CDR1 and CDR2: MNHEY and SVGAGI. The V gene lost 8 bases and the J gene lost 0 bases, with 10 bases spanning the gap. The CDR3 is made up of 13 amino acids. The CDR3 reads CASGGSMNTEAFF. The CDR3 region has the DNA TGTGCCAGCGGGGGGAGCATGAACACTGAAGCTTTCTTT.

The rearrangement uses TRBV11-2 and TRBJ1-4; D is unclear. The CDR3 length is 15 residues. CDR1 and CDR2 (germline): SGHAT, FQNNGV. Trimming shortened V by 4 bases and J by 5 bases, and 14 bases separated the two germline ends. The CDR3 region is CASSSEYTSNEKLFF. CDR3 DNA: TGTGCCAGCAGCTCAGAGTATACTAGCAATGAAAAACTGTTTTTT.

The rearrangement links TRBV19 to TRBJ1-2, with 9 bases identical to TRBD1. This CDR3 spans 16 amino acids. Trimming removed 5 bases from V and 0 bases from J; junction bases left unmatched: 7. The germline V gene encodes CDR1 LNHDA and CDR2 SQIVND (reference sequence). As DNA, the CDR3 is TGTGCCAGTAGTCCGCGGGACAGGGTGACTAACTATGGCTACACCTTC. The encoded protein is CASSPRDRVTNYGYTF.

The V call is TRBV19, the J call TRBJ2-1; 8 bases agree with TRBD2. This CDR3 has 14 amino acids. V dropped 0 bases and J dropped 6; count of bases not matched to a gene: 1. Germline values: CDR1 LNHDA, CDR2 SQIVND (reference sequence). The CDR3 nucleotides read TGTGCCAGTAGTATAGACGGGGGGGGCAATGAGCAGTTCTTC. It encodes CASSIDGGGNEQFF.

This clone was observed once. Other DNA sequences of this sample code for an identical CDR3. V usage is TRBV5-5 and J usage is TRBJ2-7; tentatively, D is TRBD1 (6 bases). This CDR3 comprises 14 residues. Per the germline V gene, CDR1 is SGHKS and CDR2 is YYEKEE (reference sequence). Trimming shortened V by 0 bases and J by 2 bases, and 9 bases separated the two germline ends. The CDR3 DNA follows: TGTGCCAGCAGCTTGGGGTCAGGGGCCTACGAGCAGTACTTC. As protein: CASSLGSGAYEQYF.

Concerning this clone: A read error is possible here, since a much larger clone lies one base away. This rearrangement joins TRBV6-5 to TRBJ1-5; no reliable D call. Trimming left V 6 bases short and J 1 base short, with 7 bases between. Looked up from germline, CDR1 is MNHEY and CDR2 is SVGAGI. The CDR3 is 13 residues long. CDR3 DNA: TGTGCCAGCAGCCCGGGGAGCAATCAGCCCCAGCATTTT. Protein product: CASSPGSNQPQHF.

The V gene is TRBV18, the J gene TRBJ2-7; TRBD1 agrees at 8 bases. Germline V lookup: CDR1 KGHSH, CDR2 LQKENI. This CDR3 spans 14 amino acids. Trimming cost V 2 bases and J 3 bases; bases outside gene matches: 3. CDR3 sequence reads: CASSPGQGFYEQYF. CDR3 bases: TGTGCCAGCTCACCAGGACAGGGATTCTACGAGCAGTACTTC.

CDR3 in amino acids: CAWSFLPGVTEAFF. CDR3 nucleotides: TGTGCCTGGAGTTTCCTACCGGGGGTCACTGAAGCTTTCTTT. J is TRBJ1-1 and V is TRBV30, with D maybe TRBD1 (5 bases). Germline assignment: CDR1 GTSNPN and CDR2 SVGIG (reference sequence). V gave up 2 bases and J gave up 4 bases, with 14 bases separating them. The CDR3 contains 14 residues.

The chain uses TRBV12-3 or TRBV12-4 and TRBJ2-7; TRBD1 agrees at 9 bases. The CDR3 has 13 amino acids. V shed 4 bases, J shed 7 bases, and the junction held 5 bases outside the gene matches. The CDR3 here is CASSWDRASEQYF. The CDR3 DNA is TGTGCCAGCAGTTGGGACAGGGCAAGTGAGCAGTACTTC.

The J gene is TRBJ1-1, the V gene TRBV30; D is perhaps TRBD1 (6 bases). From germline, CDR1 is GTSNPN and CDR2 SVGIG (reference sequence). V lost 4 bases to trimming and J lost 0 bases, with 12 bases between them. CDR3 length: 14 amino acids. Written as DNA, the CDR3 is TGTGCCTGGAAGACAGGATGGGTGAACACTGAAGCTTTCTTT. It yields the protein CAWKTGWVNTEAFF.

The CDR3 DNA sequence: TGTGCCTTTCTACAGGGAAGCAAAAACATTCAGTACTTC. The encoded protein is CAFLQGSKNIQYF. V is TRBV30 and J is TRBJ2-4, with D maybe TRBD1 (6 bases). Germline V gene lookup returns CDR1 GTSNPN and CDR2 SVGIG (reference sequence). Trimming took 7 bases from V and 3 from J, leaving 13 bases between them. This CDR3 has 13 residues. The whole variable domain, filled in from reference TRBV30 and TRBJ2-4, reads SQTIHQWPATLVQPVGSPLSLECTVEGTSNPNLYWYRQAAGRGLQLLFYSVGIGQISSEVPQNLSASRPQDRQFILSSKKLLLSDSGFYLCAFLQGSKNIQYFGAGTRLSVL.

The chain carries TRBV5-4 and TRBJ2-2, with 13 bases identical to TRBD2. CDR1 and CDR2 (germline): SGHNT, YYREEE (reference sequence). With 1 base clipped from V and 4 bases from J, the junction kept 4 bases outside the gene matches. This CDR3 contains 17 residues. CDR3 protein: CASSLPRTSGSTGELFF. In nucleotides, the CDR3 is TGTGCCAGCAGCTTGCCCCGGACTAGCGGGAGCACCGGGGAGCTGTTTTTT.

This clone was recorded only once. This chain links TRBV20-1 with TRBJ2-7; 7 bases agree with TRBD1. V trimming: 6 bases; J trimming: 3 bases; junction bases outside the gene matches: 2. This CDR3 has 11 residues. Germline CDR1 reads DFQATT; CDR2 reads SNEGSKA (reference sequence). CDR3 loop: CSAGQHYEQYF. The CDR3 nucleotides read TGCAGTGCGGGACAGCACTACGAGCAGTACTTC.

The J gene is TRBJ1-1, the V gene TRBV5-1; 7 bases agree with TRBD1. Trimming at V came to 0 bases and at J to 5 bases, leaving 10 bases not matched to a gene. Germline V gene sequence: CDR1 SGHRS, CDR2 YFSETQ. The CDR3 is 16 amino acids. The CDR3 is CASSLGNRQGPTEAFF. The CDR3 coding sequence is TGCGCCAGCAGCTTGGGGAACCGACAGGGCCCGACTGAAGCTTTCTTT.

DNA of the CDR3: TGCAGCGTTGCTAGGACTAGCGGGAGCGCGGCGGATACGCAGTATTTT. Translating it yields CSVARTSGSAADTQYF. The chain combines TRBV29-1 with TRBJ2-3; TRBD2 aligns across 13 bases. The CDR3 is 16 amino acids. V lost 4 bases, J lost 6 bases, and 10 bases stayed unmatched. Germline V CDR1 and CDR2: SQVTM, ANQGSEA.

The chain couples TRBV4-1 to TRBJ2-1; 13 bases line up with TRBD2. J gave up 13 bases and V 4 bases, and 7 bases lay outside the gene matches. The germline V gene encodes CDR1 MGHRA and CDR2 YSYEKL. CDR3 length: 14 residues. CDR3 sequence: CASSLSGTSGVQFF. CDR3 sequence (DNA): TGCGCCAGCAGCCTCTCCGGGACTAGCGGGGTCCAGTTCTTC.

The chain links TRBV19 to TRBJ2-1, with 8 positions matching TRBD2. This CDR3 is 14 amino acids long. Germline CDR1 and CDR2: LNHDA and SQIVND (reference sequence). Trimming removed 3 bases from V and 5 bases from J; junction bases left unmatched: 3. CDR3 sequence reads: CASSISGSNNEQFF. CDR3 in DNA: TGTGCCAGTAGTATCAGCGGGAGCAACAATGAGCAGTTCTTC. Supplemented by reference TRBV19 and TRBJ2-1, the full variable domain reads DGGITQSPKYLFRKEGQNVTLSCEQNLNHDAMYWYRQDPGQGLRLIYYSQIVNDFQKGDIAEGYSVSREKKESFPLTVTSAQKNPTAFYLCASSISGSNNEQFFGPGTRLTVL.

V is TRBV3-1 (or the pseudogene TRBV3-2) and J is TRBJ2-5; 11 nucleotides align to TRBD2. V shed 3 bases, J shed 7 bases, and the junction held 19 bases outside the gene matches. The length of the CDR3 is 19 residues. Germline V gives CDR1 LGHDT, CDR2 YNNKEL (reference sequence). CDR3 DNA sequence: TGTGCCAGCAGCCAGGTTGGAGGAGATAGCGGGAGGGCCGCAGCGACCCAGTACTTC. Protein sequence: CASSQVGGDSGRAAATQYF.

This sequence joins TRBV14 and TRBJ1-2; a weak D match, TRBD1 (5 bases). Per the germline V gene, CDR1 is SGHDN and CDR2 is FVKESK. V lost 0 bases and J 5 bases, leaving 16 bases between the germline ends. The CDR3 totals 16 residues. This CDR3 is CASSQDRSTGRYGYTF. CDR3 sequence (DNA): TGTGCCAGCAGCCAAGACCGATCCACAGGCCGGTATGGCTACACCTTC.

V gene TRBV19 combines with J gene TRBJ1-3, with 8 bases aligning to TRBD1. The CDR3 has 15 amino acids. The ends lost 10 bases at V and 0 bases at J; junction bases unmatched: 8. Germline V lookup: CDR1 LNHDA, CDR2 SQIVND (reference sequence). CDR3 region: CAIRPGTGSGNTIYF. For the CDR3, the DNA is TGTGCCATTCGACCTGGGACAGGCTCTGGAAACACCATATATTTT.

J is TRBJ1-1 and V is TRBV5-1, with D uncertain. CDR3 size: 15 residues. Germline CDR1 and CDR2: SGHRS and YFSETQ. Trimming took off 1 base at V and 5 bases at J, with 15 bases between the two ends. CDR3 in DNA: TGCGCCAGCAGCTTGATGCAGGCCCGAGGGACTGAAGCTTTCTTT. Translated, it gives CASSLMQARGTEAFF.

This chain links TRBV18 with TRBJ1-1; TRBD1 is a possible D gene (6 bases). The CDR3 runs to 18 residues. Germline V gene sequence: CDR1 KGHSH, CDR2 LQKENI. V lost 2 bases and J 0 bases, leaving 19 bases between the germline ends. The DNA for the CDR3 is TGTGCCAGCTCACCAATATTCGTCGGGGGGCCCATGAACACTGAAGCTTTCTTT. This sequence encodes CASSPIFVGGPMNTEAFF. The whole variable domain, filled in from reference TRBV18 and TRBJ1-1, reads NAGVMQNPRHLVRRRGQEARLRCSPMKGHSHVYWYRQLPEEGLKFMVYLQKENIIDESGMPKERFSAEFPKEGPSILRIQQVVRGDSAAYFCASSPIFVGGPMNTEAFFGQGTRLTVV.